Below, 9 T cell receptor beta chains from the same sample are listed, as sequenced in a study of CD8 T cells in Susac syndrome. Random hexamers were used to reverse transcribe an amount of roughly 0.5 to 1 ug RNA. TCRdb ran MiXCR on the immunoSEQ multiplex PCR reads and lists one entry per CDR3 protein. This sample has about 400,000 distinct CDR3 sequences, with approximately 89% found just once. The sequencing input was CD8+ T cells from PBMCs. The receptors originated from a human donor with multiple sclerosis.

V usage is TRBV7-9 and J usage is TRBJ1-1, with 9 nucleotides matching TRBD1. This CDR3 region has 13 residues. Looked up from germline, CDR1 is SEHNR and CDR2 is FQNEAQ (reference sequence). V lost 4 bases and J lost 11; bases outside the gene matches: 8. CDR3 nucleotide sequence: TGTGCCAGCAGCTCCGGGACAGGGCGAGGGGCTTTCTTT. Translated, it gives CASSSGTGRGAFF.

The chain has TRBV12-3 or TRBV12-4 and TRBJ2-2; the match to TRBD1 covers 7 bases. The CDR3 totals 16 residues. V shed 1 base, J shed 3 bases, and the junction held 5 bases outside the gene matches. The CDR3 nucleotides read TGTGCCAGCAGTTTAGGAGGGGGCCACTACACCGGGGAGCTGTTTTTT. Its protein is CASSLGGGHYTGELFF.

The chain links TRBV25-1 to TRBJ1-4, with a possible D match to TRBD1 (5 bases). The germline CDR1 and CDR2 sequences are MGHDK and SYGVNS. The length of the CDR3 is 11 residues. With 8 bases removed from V and 7 bases from J, the gap between germline ends came to 8 bases. CDR3 region: CASVQGEKLFF. The CDR3 DNA is TGTGCCAGCGTCCAGGGTGAAAAACTGTTTTTT.

This sequence joins TRBV7-9 and TRBJ2-4; a weak D match, TRBD2 (5 bases). Germline CDR1 and CDR2: SEHNR and FQNEAQ (reference sequence). V lost 4 bases to trimming and J lost 0 bases, with 13 bases between them. The length of the CDR3 is 16 residues. The CDR3 reads CASSSQEVTAKNIQYF. The CDR3 bases are TGTGCCAGCAGCTCCCAGGAGGTTACAGCCAAAAACATTCAGTACTTC. Variable domain in full (rest from reference TRBV7-9 and TRBJ2-4): DTGVSQNPRHKITKRGQNVTFRCDPISEHNRLYWYRQTLGQGPEFLTYFQNEAQLEKSRLLSDRFSAERPKGSFSTLEIQRTEQGDSAMYLCASSSQEVTAKNIQYFGAGTRLSVL.

The chain combines TRBV13 with TRBJ2-7; no clear D gene. CDR3 length equals 13 residues. The V end was cut by 5 bases, the J end by 6 bases, with 14 bases between. Germline V gives CDR1 PRHDT, CDR2 FYEKMQ (reference sequence). DNA of the CDR3: TGTGCCAGCAGCATATCCGACATAGGCGAGCAGTACTTC. It specifies CASSISDIGEQYF. The variable domain in full, with the rest retrieved from reference TRBV13 and TRBJ2-7, is AAGVIQSPRHLIKEKRETATLKCYPIPRHDTVYWYQQGPGQDPQFLISFYEKMQSDKGSIPDRFSAQQFSDYHSELNMSSLELGDSALYFCASSISDIGEQYFGPGTRLTVT.

V and J are TRBV30 and TRBJ2-7; a weak D match, TRBD2 (5 bases). V lost 7 bases to trimming and J lost 2 bases, with 15 bases between them. The CDR3 is 13 amino acids. Germline V lookup: CDR1 GTSNPN, CDR2 SVGIG (reference sequence). The CDR3 DNA is TGTGCCTCGGAACCGACCGGGACCTACGAGCAGTACTTC. Protein product: CASEPTGTYEQYF.

The chain couples TRBV5-1 to TRBJ1-1; no clear D. Per germline, CDR1 SGHRS and CDR2 YFSETQ. This CDR3 is 14 amino acids long. Trimming left V 0 bases short and J 7 bases short, with 13 bases between. The DNA for the CDR3 is TGCGCCAGCAGCTTGGTAGCAGAAGGGAATGAAGCTTTCTTT. It specifies CASSLVAEGNEAFF.

The rearrangement uses TRBV11-2 and TRBJ2-1, with D possibly being TRBD2 (6 bases). V was clipped by 2 bases and J by 0 bases, with 14 bases between them. This CDR3 is 17 amino acids long. From germline, CDR1 is SGHAT and CDR2 FQNNGV. CDR3 loop: CASSLRDWSSSYNEQFF. DNA of the CDR3: TGTGCCAGCAGCTTACGGGACTGGTCGAGCTCCTACAATGAGCAGTTCTTC.

The V call is TRBV5-1, the J call TRBJ2-1; 9 positions agree with TRBD2. The CDR3 has 16 amino acids. V gave up 4 bases and J gave up 8 bases; unmatched junction bases: 13. CDR1 and CDR2 from the germline V gene are SGHRS and YFSETQ. CDR3 in amino acids: CASSPWAGGPVDEQFF. In nucleotides, the CDR3 is TGCGCCAGCAGCCCCTGGGCGGGAGGGCCGGTAGATGAGCAGTTCTTC.